A single sample is the source of the 15 T cell receptor beta chains below, sequenced in a study of cytomegalovirus exposure and HLA in healthy donors (dated by TCRdb to 2016 to 2017). The library was built by means of the immunoSEQ multiplex PCR assay. For the multiplex PCR, a mixture combining 60 forward primers for TCR Vbeta segments and 13 reverse primers for TCR Jbeta segments was used. TCRdb provides this immuneACCESS table in a form limited to in-frame rearrangements. Some clones are lacking; in checked studies, under half of them reflect an unresolved V gene, and why the rest are absent is not known. The sample yields some 130,000 clones; approximately 80% were counted once. The top ten constitute about 2% of the sample. Sequencing used PBMCs. These receptors came from a man aged 25-45 years in good health and CMV-seronegative.

The genes are TRBV30 and TRBJ2-5; 7 bases line up with TRBD1. CDR1 is GTSNPN, CDR2 SVGIG, per germline (reference sequence). Trimming cost V 5 bases and J 6 bases; bases outside gene matches: 9. The length of the CDR3 is 13 residues. This chain's CDR3 is CAWLQGNEKTQYF. DNA of the CDR3: TGTGCCTGGCTACAGGGGAATGAGAAGACCCAGTACTTC. Combining the CDR3 with reference TRBV30 and TRBJ2-5 gives the whole variable domain SQTIHQWPATLVQPVGSPLSLECTVEGTSNPNLYWYRQAAGRGLQLLFYSVGIGQISSEVPQNLSASRPQDRQFILSSKKLLLSDSGFYLCAWLQGNEKTQYFGPGTRLLVL.

The gene calls are TRBV11-2 and TRBJ2-1, with a tentative D call TRBD2 (6 bases). Germline loops: CDR1 SGHAT, CDR2 FQNNGV. This CDR3 region has 13 residues. Trimming stripped 4 bases from V and 6 bases from J, with 10 bases between. DNA for the CDR3: TGTGCCAGCAGCTCCTTTAGCGGCAATGAGCAGTTCTTC. It is translated as CASSSFSGNEQFF.

The chain has TRBV5-1 and TRBJ1-1, with TRBD1 as a possible D gene (5 bases). The germline CDR1 and CDR2 sequences are SGHRS and YFSETQ. Trimming cost V 0 bases and J 4 bases, with 10 bases left between them. The CDR3 consists of 14 residues. CDR3 amino acids: CASSLVQGGTEAFF. The CDR3 bases are TGCGCCAGCAGCTTGGTTCAGGGAGGCACTGAAGCTTTCTTT. Filled out from reference TRBV5-1 and TRBJ1-1, the complete variable domain reads KAGVTQTPRYLIKTRGQQVTLSCSPISGHRSVSWYQQTPGQGLQFLFEYFSETQRNKGNFPGRFSGRQFSNSRSEMNVSTLELGDSALYLCASSLVQGGTEAFFGQGTRLTVV.

In this sample, this clone turned up once. CDR3 DNA: TGTGCCAGCAGCTTCGTCCGATTGACAGGCGCCAAACCTCTCTACGAGCAGTACTTC. Residues: CASSFVRLTGAKPLYEQYF. This chain connects TRBV7-9 to TRBJ2-7; possibly TRBD1 for D (6 bases). The length of the CDR3 is 19 residues. Deletions cut 3 bases from V and 3 bases from J, with 27 bases between. Per the germline V gene, CDR1 is SEHNR and CDR2 is FQNEAQ (reference sequence).

This sequence joins TRBV6-5 and TRBJ1-1; no firm D call. Germline V gene lookup returns CDR1 MNHEY and CDR2 SVGAGI. The CDR3 contains 14 residues. The ends were cut back, 10 bases at V and 0 bases at J, with 15 bases in the middle. CDR3 DNA: TGTGCCACCAGCAGTCGAGGAATGAACACTGAAGCTTTCTTT. Translating it yields CATSSRGMNTEAFF.

The chain combines TRBV18 with TRBJ2-5, with a possible D match to TRBD2 (5 bases). This CDR3 region has 17 residues. The ends were cut back, 3 bases at V and 4 bases at J, with 21 bases in the middle. CDR1 is KGHSH and CDR2 is LQKENI in the germline V gene. CDR3 sequence reads: CASSPRTGVHHPETQYF. CDR3 nucleotide sequence: TGTGCCAGCTCACCCCGGACTGGGGTTCACCATCCAGAGACCCAGTACTTC.

This chain joins TRBV27 and TRBJ1-6, with D unclear. Trimming pared 6 bases from V and 8 bases from J, leaving 23 bases between. This CDR3 spans 17 amino acids. The germline V gene encodes CDR1 MNHEY and CDR2 SMNVEV (reference sequence). The CDR3 sequence: CASSRLTGFGYHSPLHF. The CDR3, as DNA: TGTGCCAGCAGCCGCCTGACGGGTTTCGGATATCATTCACCCCTCCACTTT.

The rearrangement links TRBV28 to TRBJ2-7; 9 bases are shared with TRBD1. This CDR3 has 14 amino acids. J was trimmed by 6 bases and V by 4 bases; bases with no gene match: 7. Germline assignment: CDR1 MDHEN and CDR2 SYDVKM. Here the CDR3 DNA reads TGTGCCAGCAGTTCCGGGACAGGGTGGATCGAGCAGTACTTC. It translates to CASSSGTGWIEQYF.

J is TRBJ2-1 and V is TRBV9; 11 bases are shared with TRBD2. The junction had 5 bases not matched to a gene; V was cut back by 4 bases and J by 5 bases. CDR1 is SGDLS, CDR2 YYNGEE, per germline. The CDR3 is made up of 15 amino acids. The CDR3: CASSSGLADNNEQFF. The DNA of the CDR3 is TGTGCCAGCAGCTCGGGACTAGCGGATAACAATGAGCAGTTCTTC.

Only a few counts were recorded for this clone. CDR3 region: CASSEATGVNEKLFF. CDR3 coding DNA: TGCGCCAGCAGCGAGGCTACAGGGGTGAATGAAAAACTGTTTTTT. The J gene is TRBJ1-4, the V gene TRBV5-1; 7 bases match TRBD1. V dropped 4 bases and J dropped 5; count of bases not matched to a gene: 8. The CDR3 is 15 residues long. Germline loops: CDR1 SGHRS, CDR2 YFSETQ.

The chain employs TRBV27 and TRBJ1-2, with TRBD1 matching over 8 bases. With V trimmed by 5 bases and J by 4 bases, 9 bases remained unmatched. CDR3 length equals 15 residues. Germline V gives CDR1 MNHEY, CDR2 SMNVEV (reference sequence). The CDR3 DNA reads as TGTGCCAGCAGTCCTCATCAGGGGGCCGGCTATGGCTACACCTTC. Translating it yields CASSPHQGAGYGYTF.

V usage is TRBV9 and J usage is TRBJ2-7, with 8 bases lining up with TRBD1. Trimming at V came to 0 bases and at J to 4 bases, leaving 6 bases not matched to a gene. This CDR3 is 15 amino acids long. The germline CDR1 and CDR2 sequences are SGDLS and YYNGEE. The CDR3 reads CASSVGQGAAYEQYF. The CDR3 bases are TGTGCCAGCAGCGTAGGTCAGGGGGCTGCGTACGAGCAGTACTTC.

The genes are TRBV18 and TRBJ1-5; tentatively, D is TRBD1 (5 bases). The V gene lost 3 bases and the J gene lost 4 bases, with 10 bases spanning the gap. Germline loops: CDR1 KGHSH, CDR2 LQKENI. The CDR3 totals 14 residues. CDR3 coding DNA: TGTGCCAGCTCACCGGACACGGTTAATCAGCCCCAGCATTTT. Protein sequence: CASSPDTVNQPQHF. Full variable domain (missing parts from reference TRBV18 and TRBJ1-5): NAGVMQNPRHLVRRRGQEARLRCSPMKGHSHVYWYRQLPEEGLKFMVYLQKENIIDESGMPKERFSAEFPKEGPSILRIQQVVRGDSAAYFCASSPDTVNQPQHFGDGTRLSIL.

The gene calls are TRBV6-5 and TRBJ2-7; 8 bases line up with TRBD1. Germline V lookup: CDR1 MNHEY, CDR2 SVGAGI. J gave up 6 bases and V 5 bases, and 6 bases lay outside the gene matches. CDR3 size: 13 residues. CDR3: CASSKTGVGEQYF. The DNA of the CDR3 is TGTGCCAGCAGTAAGACAGGGGTGGGCGAGCAGTACTTC.

The V gene is TRBV2, the J gene TRBJ1-4, with D unclear. The germline V gene has CDR1 SNHLY and CDR2 FYNNEI. V lost 5 bases, J lost 4 bases, and 11 bases lay in between. The CDR3 runs 14 residues. In DNA form, the CDR3 reads TGTGCCAGCAGTTTCGGGTCGCTTAATGAAAAACTGTTTTTT. It translates to CASSFGSLNEKLFF.